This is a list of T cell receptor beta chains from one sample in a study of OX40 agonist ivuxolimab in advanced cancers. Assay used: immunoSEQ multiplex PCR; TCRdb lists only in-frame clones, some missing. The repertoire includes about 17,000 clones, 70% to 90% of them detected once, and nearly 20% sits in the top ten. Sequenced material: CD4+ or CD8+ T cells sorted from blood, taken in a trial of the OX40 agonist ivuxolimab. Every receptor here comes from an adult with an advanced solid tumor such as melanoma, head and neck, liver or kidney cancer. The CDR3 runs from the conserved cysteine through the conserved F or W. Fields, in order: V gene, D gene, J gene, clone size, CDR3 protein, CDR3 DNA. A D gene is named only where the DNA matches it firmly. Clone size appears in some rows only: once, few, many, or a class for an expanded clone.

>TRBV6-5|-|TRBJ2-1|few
CASSYQQGFGQFF
TGTGCCAGCAGTTACCAACAGGGTTTCGGGCAGTTCTTC
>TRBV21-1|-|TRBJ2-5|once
CASRGLAGQETQYF
TGTGCCAGCAGGGGACTAGCGGGACAAGAGACCCAGTACTTC
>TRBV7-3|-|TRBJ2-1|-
CASSLIGGDNEQFF
TGTGCCAGCAGCTTAATAGGTGGGGACAATGAGCAGTTCTTC
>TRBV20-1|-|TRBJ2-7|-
CSASNPMEQYF
TGCAGTGCTAGTAACCCTATGGAGCAGTACTTC
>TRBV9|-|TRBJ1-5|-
CASSGMGSNQPQHF
TGTGCCAGCTCGGGGATGGGAAGCAATCAGCCCCAGCATTTT
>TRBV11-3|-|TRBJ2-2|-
CASSLVQGSVTGELFF
TGTGCCAGCAGCTTAGTCCAGGGATCTGTTACCGGGGAGCTGTTTTTT
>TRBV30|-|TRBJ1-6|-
CAWSVMGAGNSPLHF
TGTGCCTGGAGTGTGATGGGGGCTGGAAATTCACCCCTCCACTTT
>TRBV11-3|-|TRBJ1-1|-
CASSSTGNTEAFF
TGTGCCAGCAGCTCTACAGGGAACACTGAAGCTTTCTTT
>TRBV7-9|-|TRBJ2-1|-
CASSPPPGQRNSYNEQFF
TGTGCCAGCAGCCCGCCCCCGGGACAAAGAAACTCCTACAATGAGCAGTTCTTC
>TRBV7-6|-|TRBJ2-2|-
CASSFDADTGELFF
TGTGCCAGCAGCTTCGACGCAGACACCGGGGAGCTGTTTTTT
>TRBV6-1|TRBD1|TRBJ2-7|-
CASRGAGQASYEQYF
TGTGCCAGCAGGGGCGCGGGACAGGCCTCCTACGAGCAGTACTTC
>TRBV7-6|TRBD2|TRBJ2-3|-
CASSSGLAGGTDTQYF
TGTGCCAGCAGTTCTGGACTAGCGGGAGGAACAGATACGCAGTATTTT
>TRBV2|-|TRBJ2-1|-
CASSASWPVSSYNEQFF
TGTGCCAGCAGCGCTTCCTGGCCAGTAAGCTCCTACAATGAGCAGTTCTTC
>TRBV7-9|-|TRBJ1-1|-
CASSLPGSRDTEAFF
TGTGCCAGCAGCTTACCGGGCTCTCGGGACACTGAAGCTTTCTTT
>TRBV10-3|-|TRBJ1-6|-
CAISGTGSSSPLHF
TGTGCCATCAGTGGTACAGGGTCTAGTTCACCCCTCCACTTT